One and the same sample provided the 11 T cell receptor beta chains below, sequenced in a study of T-cell memory formation after mild COVID-19. Via MiXCR, TCRdb re-called the 5' RACE reads, giving one row per CDR3 protein. Found here are under 200,000 distinct CDR3 sequences, under 14% of them singletons; the top ten hold more than 3.5%. Sequencing was carried out using PBMCs or a T cell subset sorted from them (not recorded which). These receptors all stem from a young man who had mild COVID-19 (a few samples of this study predate the infection). Cell type and time point are not known.

The table lists this clonotype with a few counts. The rearrangement links TRBV7-7 to TRBJ2-6; no clear D. Germline values: CDR1 SSHAT, CDR2 FNYEAQ (reference sequence). Trimming removed 5 bases from V and 0 bases from J, with 8 bases in between. The CDR3 loop spans 15 amino acids. The CDR3: CASSPGYSGANVLTF. Here the CDR3 DNA reads TGTGCCAGCAGCCCAGGCTACTCTGGGGCCAACGTCCTGACTTTC.

V usage is TRBV5-6 and J usage is TRBJ2-4; D perhaps matches TRBD1 (5 bases). The CDR3 spans 14 residues. Germline CDR1 is SGHDT and CDR2 is YYEEEE. Trimming left V 3 bases short and J 5 bases short, with 12 bases between. The CDR3 here is CASSYRQPQNIQYF. CDR3 DNA sequence: TGTGCCAGCAGCTACCGACAGCCCCAAAACATTCAGTACTTC.

The rearrangement uses TRBV12-3 or TRBV12-4 and TRBJ1-6, with 8 bases aligning to TRBD1. The CDR3 length is 16 residues. V was clipped by 5 bases and J by 6 bases; unmatched bases: 9. DNA for the CDR3: TGTGCCAGCAGTGACAGCGACAGGGGTTTTAATTCACCCCTCCACTTT. Translated: CASSDSDRGFNSPLHF.

In its sample, this clonotype was seen a few times. The V call is TRBV11-2, the J call TRBJ2-1; the D gene is possibly TRBD1 (6 bases). With 6 bases removed from V and 9 bases from J, the gap between germline ends came to 15 bases. Germline V gene data show CDR1 as SGHAT and CDR2 as FQNNGV. The CDR3 spans 13 residues. Here the CDR3 DNA reads TGTGCCAGCAGTATCGGACGAGGGGGTGAGCAGTTCTTC. Its translation: CASSIGRGGEQFF.

There are many counts of this clonotype. The V and J genes are TRBV7-2 and TRBJ1-1; no clear D. The germline V gene encodes CDR1 SGHTA and CDR2 FQGNSA. The CDR3 runs 14 residues. Trimming took 5 bases from V and 1 from J, leaving 11 bases between them. The CDR3 protein is CASSLPTENTEAFF. The CDR3 coding sequence is TGTGCCAGCAGCCTACCAACTGAGAACACTGAAGCTTTCTTT.

V usage is TRBV24-1 and J usage is TRBJ2-1, with 9 bases identical to TRBD1. The CDR3 covers 16 residues. The junction had 4 bases not matched to a gene; V was cut back by 4 bases and J by 1 base. CDR1 and CDR2 from the germline V gene are KGHDR and SFDVKD. The CDR3 nucleotides read TGTGCCACCAGTGACCCCGGGACAGGGTCCTACAATGAGCAGTTCTTC. Its protein product is CATSDPGTGSYNEQFF.

This clonotype was seen repeatedly, ten times or more. The J gene is TRBJ1-5, the V gene TRBV5-1, with no clear D. V lost 2 bases and J 1 base, leaving 4 bases between the germline ends. The length of the CDR3 is 13 residues. CDR1 is SGHRS and CDR2 is YFSETQ in the germline V gene. CDR3: CASSFSSNQPQHF. CDR3 bases: TGCGCCAGCAGCTTTTCCAGCAATCAGCCCCAGCATTTT.

This clonotype showed up many times. V usage is TRBV2 and J usage is TRBJ1-5; D remains ambiguous. The germline gives CDR1 SNHLY, CDR2 FYNNEI. This CDR3 region has 13 residues. Trimming took 8 bases from V and 1 from J, leaving 9 bases between them. The CDR3 protein is CASGPGSNQPQHF. The DNA of the CDR3 is TGTGCCAGCGGTCCGGGGAGCAATCAGCCCCAGCATTTT.

The chain combines TRBV5-1 with TRBJ1-1; D remains ambiguous. This CDR3 spans 15 amino acids. Germline CDR1 SGHRS, CDR2 YFSETQ. The germline V and J ends were trimmed by 0 bases and 0 bases, with 9 bases remaining between them. The CDR3 spells CASSLDLALNTEAFF. In DNA, the CDR3 is TGCGCCAGCAGCTTGGATCTTGCTTTGAACACTGAAGCTTTCTTT. Drawing the rest from reference TRBV5-1 and TRBJ1-1, the complete variable domain is KAGVTQTPRYLIKTRGQQVTLSCSPISGHRSVSWYQQTPGQGLQFLFEYFSETQRNKGNFPGRFSGRQFSNSRSEMNVSTLELGDSALYLCASSLDLALNTEAFFGQGTRLTVV.

The chain joins TRBV10-2 to TRBJ2-7; D is possibly TRBD1 (6 bases). Germline V gene data show CDR1 as WSHSY and CDR2 as SAAADI. V shed 6 bases and J shed 3 bases, with 12 bases lying between them. The CDR3 extends over 13 amino acids. CDR3 DNA: TGCGCCAGCAGGAACACAGGGAACTACGAGCAGTACTTC. Translation gives CASRNTGNYEQYF.

CDR3 sequence: CAWSGVGELFF. The DNA of the CDR3 is TGTGCCTGGAGTGGAGTAGGGGAGCTGTTTTTT. The rearrangement uses TRBV30 and TRBJ2-2; D is undetermined. Germline V gene sequence: CDR1 GTSNPN, CDR2 SVGIG (reference sequence). V was shortened by 1 base and J by 8 bases, with 5 bases between the two germline ends. The CDR3 consists of 11 residues. Full variable domain (remainder filled in from reference TRBV30 and TRBJ2-2): SQTIHQWPATLVQPVGSPLSLECTVEGTSNPNLYWYRQAAGRGLQLLFYSVGIGQISSEVPQNLSASRPQDRQFILSSKKLLLSDSGFYLCAWSGVGELFFGEGSRLTVL.